This TCR beta chain was recovered during a study of shared clonotypes between healthy human individuals. Study-level results: How much donors shared clonotypes was expected to be affected by sequencing depth.

Germline-derived CDR1 and CDR2 are SGDLS and YYNGEE. CDR3 length: 14 residues. Between the trimmed V and J ends, which lost 4 bases and 4 bases, there was a span of 14 bases. With regard to this clone: The antigen is undetermined.

Assay used: immunoSEQ multiplex PCR; TCRdb lists only in-frame clones, some missing. This table holds over 950,000 clones, approximately 80% found once. The sequenced material came from memory CD4+ T cells from PBMCs. Subset noted: CD45RA-negative fraction. This clonotype originated in a man younger than 35 in good health. Some clones in this sample may be carry-over from other donors' samples. The chain links TRBV9 to TRBJ2-5; D may be TRBD1 (5 bases). CDR3 nucleotide sequence: TGTGCCAGCAGCTCCAGGGTTAGGCCAGAGACCCAGTACTTC. This sequence encodes CASSSRVRPETQYF. Supplemented by reference TRBV9 and TRBJ2-5, the full variable domain reads DSGVTQTPKHLITATGQRVTLRCSPRSGDLSVYWYQQSLDQGLQFLIQYYNGEERAKGNILERFSAQQFPDLHSELNLSSLELGDSALYFCASSSRVRPETQYFGPGTRLLVL.